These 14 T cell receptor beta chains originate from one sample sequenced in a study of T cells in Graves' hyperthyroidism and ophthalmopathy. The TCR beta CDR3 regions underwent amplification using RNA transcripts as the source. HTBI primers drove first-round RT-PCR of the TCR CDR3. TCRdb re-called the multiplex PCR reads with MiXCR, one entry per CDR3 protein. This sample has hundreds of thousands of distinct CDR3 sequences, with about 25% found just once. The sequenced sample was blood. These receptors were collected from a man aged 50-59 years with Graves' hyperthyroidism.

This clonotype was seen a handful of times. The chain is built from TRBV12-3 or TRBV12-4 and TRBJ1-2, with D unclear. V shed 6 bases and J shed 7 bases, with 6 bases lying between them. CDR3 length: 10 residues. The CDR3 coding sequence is TGTGCCAGCAGCCTAGGTGGCTACACCTTC. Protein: CASSLGGYTF.

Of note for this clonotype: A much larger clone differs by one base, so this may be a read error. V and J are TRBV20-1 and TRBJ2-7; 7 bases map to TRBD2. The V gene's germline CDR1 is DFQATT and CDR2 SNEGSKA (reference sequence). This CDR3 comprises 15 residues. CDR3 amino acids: CGARDPSGSSYEQYF. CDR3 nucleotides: TGCGGTGCTAGAGATCCTAGCGGAAGCTCCTACGAGCAGTACTTC.

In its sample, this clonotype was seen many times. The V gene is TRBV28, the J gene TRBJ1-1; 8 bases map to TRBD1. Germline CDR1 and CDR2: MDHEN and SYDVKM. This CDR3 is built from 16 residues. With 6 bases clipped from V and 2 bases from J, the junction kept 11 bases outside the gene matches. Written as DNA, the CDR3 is TGTGCCAGCAGAGCCCCCACGACAGGGGCCAACACTGAAGCTTTCTTT. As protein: CASRAPTTGANTEAFF.

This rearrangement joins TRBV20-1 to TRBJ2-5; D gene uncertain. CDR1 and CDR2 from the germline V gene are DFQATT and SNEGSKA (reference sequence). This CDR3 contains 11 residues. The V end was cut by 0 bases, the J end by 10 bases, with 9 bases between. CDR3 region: CSARDPVVQYF. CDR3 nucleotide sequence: TGCAGTGCTAGAGATCCCGTAGTCCAGTACTTC.

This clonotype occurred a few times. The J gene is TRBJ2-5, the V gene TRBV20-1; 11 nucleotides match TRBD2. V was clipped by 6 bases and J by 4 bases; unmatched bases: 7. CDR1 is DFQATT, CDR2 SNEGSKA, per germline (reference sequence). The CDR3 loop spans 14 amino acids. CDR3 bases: TGCAGTGCGGTAGCGGGAGGGCCGGTAGAGACCCAGTACTTC. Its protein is CSAVAGGPVETQYF.

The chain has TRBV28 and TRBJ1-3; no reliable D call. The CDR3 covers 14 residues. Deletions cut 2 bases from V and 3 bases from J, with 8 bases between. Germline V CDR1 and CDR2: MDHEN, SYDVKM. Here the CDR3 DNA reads TGTGCCAGCAGTTTACCTTCGGATGGAAACACCATATATTTT. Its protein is CASSLPSDGNTIYF.

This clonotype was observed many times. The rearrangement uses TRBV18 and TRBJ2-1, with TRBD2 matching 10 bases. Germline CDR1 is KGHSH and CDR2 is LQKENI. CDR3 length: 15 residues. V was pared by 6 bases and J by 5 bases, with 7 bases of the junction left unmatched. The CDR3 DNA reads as TGTGCCAGCTCTCCTGGACTAGCGGACCACAATGAGCAGTTCTTC. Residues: CASSPGLADHNEQFF.

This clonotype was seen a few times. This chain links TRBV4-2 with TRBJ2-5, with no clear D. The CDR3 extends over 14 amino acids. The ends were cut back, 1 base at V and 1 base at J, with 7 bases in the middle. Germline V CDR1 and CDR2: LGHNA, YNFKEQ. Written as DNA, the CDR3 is TGTGCCAGCAGCCAAGGACCGTCCCAAGAGACCCAGTACTTC. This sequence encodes CASSQGPSQETQYF.

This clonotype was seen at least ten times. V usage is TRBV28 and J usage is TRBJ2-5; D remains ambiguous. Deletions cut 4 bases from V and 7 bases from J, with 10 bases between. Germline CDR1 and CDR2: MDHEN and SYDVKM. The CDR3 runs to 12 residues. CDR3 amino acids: CASSSRPRTQYF. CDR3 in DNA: TGTGCCAGCAGTTCCCGCCCCAGGACCCAGTACTTC. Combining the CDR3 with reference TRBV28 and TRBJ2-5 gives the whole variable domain DVKVTQSSRYLVKRTGEKVFLECVQDMDHENMFWYRQDPGLGLRLIYFSYDVKMKEKGDIPEGYSVSREKKERFSLILESASTNQTSMYLCASSSRPRTQYFGPGTRLLVL.

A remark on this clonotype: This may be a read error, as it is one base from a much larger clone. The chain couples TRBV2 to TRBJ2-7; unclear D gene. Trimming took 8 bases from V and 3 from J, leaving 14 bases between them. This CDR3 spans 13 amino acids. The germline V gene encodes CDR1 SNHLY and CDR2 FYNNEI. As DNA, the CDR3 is TGTGCCAGCGGTACGAGCCGGAGCTACGAGCAGTACTTC. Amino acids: CASGTSRSYEQYF.

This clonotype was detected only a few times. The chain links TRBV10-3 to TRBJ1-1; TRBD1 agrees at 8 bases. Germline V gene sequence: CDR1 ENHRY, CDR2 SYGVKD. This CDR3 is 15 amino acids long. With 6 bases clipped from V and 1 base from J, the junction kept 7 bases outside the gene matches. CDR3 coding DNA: TGTGCCATCAGGGCAGGGGGCGGATCGAACACTGAAGCTTTCTTT. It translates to CAIRAGGGSNTEAFF.

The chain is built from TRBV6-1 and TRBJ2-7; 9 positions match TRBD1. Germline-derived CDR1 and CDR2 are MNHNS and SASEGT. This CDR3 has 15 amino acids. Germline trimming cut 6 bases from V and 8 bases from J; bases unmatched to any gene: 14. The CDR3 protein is CASSSPGTGFRQQYF. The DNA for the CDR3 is TGTGCCAGCAGCTCCCCCGGGACAGGGTTTAGGCAGCAGTACTTC.

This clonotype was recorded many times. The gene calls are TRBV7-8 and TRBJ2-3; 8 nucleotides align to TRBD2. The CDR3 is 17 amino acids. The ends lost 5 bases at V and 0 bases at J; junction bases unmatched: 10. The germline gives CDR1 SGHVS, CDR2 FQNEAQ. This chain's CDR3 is CASSELWASGSTDTQYF. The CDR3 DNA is TGTGCCAGCAGCGAGCTTTGGGCTAGCGGGAGCACAGATACGCAGTATTTT.

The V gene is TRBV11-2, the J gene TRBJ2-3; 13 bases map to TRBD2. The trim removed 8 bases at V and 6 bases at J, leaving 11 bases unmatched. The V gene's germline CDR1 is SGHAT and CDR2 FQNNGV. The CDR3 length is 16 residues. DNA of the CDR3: TGTGCCAGCTCCACGAGACAGACTAGCGGGAGGGATACGCAGTATTTT. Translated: CASSTRQTSGRDTQYF.